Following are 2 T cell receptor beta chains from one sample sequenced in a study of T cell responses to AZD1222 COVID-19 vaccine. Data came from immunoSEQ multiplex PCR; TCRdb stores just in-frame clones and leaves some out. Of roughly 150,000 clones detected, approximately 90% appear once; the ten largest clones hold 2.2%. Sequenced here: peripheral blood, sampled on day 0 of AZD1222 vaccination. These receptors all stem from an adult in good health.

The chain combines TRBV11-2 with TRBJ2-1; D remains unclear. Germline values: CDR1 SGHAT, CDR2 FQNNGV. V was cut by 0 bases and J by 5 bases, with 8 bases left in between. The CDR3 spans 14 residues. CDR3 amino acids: CASSLELGNNEQFF. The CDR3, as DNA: TGTGCCAGCAGCTTAGAGCTGGGGAACAATGAGCAGTTCTTC.

The CDR3 DNA reads as TGTGCCAGCAGCTCCAGGGAGCTACACGGGGCGGCGTACGAGCAGTACTTC. This sequence encodes CASSSRELHGAAYEQYF. This chain uses TRBV13 with TRBJ2-7, with D perhaps matching TRBD1 or TRBD2 (5 bases each). Germline lookup yields CDR1 PRHDT and CDR2 FYEKMQ (reference sequence). The CDR3 is made up of 17 amino acids. Trimming removed 4 bases at V and 4 bases at J, with 23 bases between.